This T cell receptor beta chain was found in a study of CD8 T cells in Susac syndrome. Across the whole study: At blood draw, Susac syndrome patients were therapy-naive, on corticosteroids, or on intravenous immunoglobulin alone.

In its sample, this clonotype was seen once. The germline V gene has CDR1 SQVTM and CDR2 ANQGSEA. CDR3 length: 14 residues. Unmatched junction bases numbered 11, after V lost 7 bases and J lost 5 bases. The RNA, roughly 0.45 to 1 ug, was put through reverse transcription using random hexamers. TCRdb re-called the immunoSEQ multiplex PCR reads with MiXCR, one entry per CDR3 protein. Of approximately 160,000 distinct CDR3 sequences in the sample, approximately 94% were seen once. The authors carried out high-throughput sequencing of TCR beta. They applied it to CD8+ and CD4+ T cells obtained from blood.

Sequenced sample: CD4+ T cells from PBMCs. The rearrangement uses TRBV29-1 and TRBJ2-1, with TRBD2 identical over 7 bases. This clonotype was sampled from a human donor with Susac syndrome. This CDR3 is CSAGLGGTNNEQFF. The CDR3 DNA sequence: TGCAGCGCTGGCTTGGGGGGGACGAACAATGAGCAGTTCTTC.